The T cell receptor (beta chain) under discussion was sequenced for a study of shared clonotypes between healthy human individuals (dated by TCRdb to 2018 to 2020). Concerning the study at large: A few men and a couple of women, aged 18 to 49 years, made up the cohort. For each donor, CD4 naive and CD4 memory were each run on three plates, CD8 naive on two plates, and CD8 memory on one plate. Blood TCR repertoires of 5 or 6 healthy adults were deeply sequenced to estimate repertoire size and the extent of clonotype sharing between individuals. To increase sequencing depth and limit assay-specific biases, different laboratories used diverse techniques to prepare libraries and sequence TCR repertoires. Between about 0.9 and 9 billion PBMCs per donor were obtained by leukapheresis.

Broader findings and caveats from the paper: The small number of donors limited the genetic and exposure-history diversity represented. Sharing across a handful of donors was observed for roughly 5% of naive CD4, 3.5% of naive CD8, about 2.3% of memory CD4, and over 0.3% of memory CD8 clonotypes. Larger estimated clonotype richness was generally found for naive subsets than for memory subsets. Based on pairwise subsampling, the degree of clonotype sharing among donors was expected to be affected by sequencing depth. Sampling was limited to blood, and TCR repertoires in tissue likely differ from TCR repertoires in blood. Even with the large sequencing depth, rarefaction of the sorted-subset datasets indicated that sequencing was incomplete. Clonotypes shared by all four sorted-subset donors showed higher generation probabilities than non-shared clonotypes.

The CDR3 starts with the cysteine, ends with the phenylalanine, and has 15 residues. The only DNA kept is the CDR3, 45 bases in frame from the first base. The junction shows trimming of 5 bases on V and 2 bases on J, and the gene matches do not reach 5 bases of it. In the germline V gene (reference sequence), CDR1 corresponds to SEHNR and CDR2 to FQNEAQ. Using the deep immunoSEQ assay, multiplex PCR amplified TCR CDR3 regions from genomic DNA. For each cell subset, the extracted genomic DNA was distributed evenly across all wells of several immunoSEQ 96-well plates, and each plate served as one replicate. Each replicate PCR for sorted subsets received approximately 220 ng genomic DNA, equal to roughly 30,000 T cell genomes. Purified libraries were quantified with a Qubit 3.0 fluorometer, sized on a Bioanalyzer 2100, and re-quantified with the KAPA Library Quantification kit. Each immunoSEQ 96-well plate was sequenced on its own single-read 150-cycle Illumina NextSeq 550 flow cell. The original methods were these. Because the immunoSEQ output held only junctional sequences and lacked quality scores, the filtering could not match the filtering applied to full-length reads. Sequences were annotated with PyIR, a Python wrapper for IgBLAST v1.9, using IMGT germline references to assign V/J genes and CDR3. Reads were filtered out if the reads had weak V/J assignments (E-value above 1e-6), no CDR3, stop codons, out-of-frame junctions, or ambiguous translated residues. V3J clonotypes were defined by identical inferred V gene, J gene, and CDR3 amino acid sequence. Percentage overlap between repertoires was calculated by dividing the number of shared unique clonotypes by the size of the smaller repertoire. Three approaches were used to assess repertoire richness: RTK rarefaction, the Chao1 estimator, and Recon v2.1 estimates of unobserved clonotypes. For all TCRbeta clonotypes obtained by the gDNA method from a few donors, generation probabilities were computed with OLGA. As stored in TCRdb, this immuneACCESS dataset retains in-frame rearrangements with V and J assigned. A fraction of the clones does not appear; measured against another copy, unresolved V genes explain less than half of the discrepancy, and the remainder lacks a known reason. The DNA gave D and trimming, while V, J and clone size come from that table. In all, the sample holds approximately 1,500,000 clones, and 98% of those were seen once. Roughly 0.45% of the sample rests with the top ten.

Healthy HIV-negative adults with no recently reported acute infections or vaccinations were included as donors. Every donor was a Caucasian adult living in Nashville, Tennessee, USA. CD4+ T cells were enriched by magnetic negative selection; naive cells were then positively selected on CD45RA, and the negative fraction formed the memory subset. Blood was collected by leukapheresis, and PBMCs were isolated by Ficoll-Histopaque density gradient centrifugation and then cryopreserved in liquid nitrogen vapor phase. Purity and quantity of every magnetically sorted T cell population were checked by analytical flow cytometry. From each sorted fraction, genomic DNA was isolated and quantified by UV absorbance on a Nanodrop 2000c. As regards this clone: It lacks a known antigen. The sample holds no much larger clone one base away, and base qualities are not on file.

Recombination joined TRBV7-9 with TRBJ2-2; 7 of the junction bases match TRBD2. This receptor was identified in a man aged 30-40 years in good health. Source material: naive CD4+ T cells sorted from blood. The sample's cell subset or site label, decoded: CD45RA+ positively selected. CDR3 sequence: CASSPSGANTGELFF. Read as DNA, the sequence is TGTGCCAGCAGCCCAAGCGGGGCCAACACCGGGGAGCTGTTTTTT. Reference TRBV7-9 and TRBJ2-2 genes cover what lies past the CDR3, so the full variable domain is DTGVSQNPRHKITKRGQNVTFRCDPISEHNRLYWYRQTLGQGPEFLTYFQNEAQLEKSRLLSDRFSAERPKGSFSTLEIQRTEQGDSAMYLCASSPSGANTGELFFGEGSRLTVL.